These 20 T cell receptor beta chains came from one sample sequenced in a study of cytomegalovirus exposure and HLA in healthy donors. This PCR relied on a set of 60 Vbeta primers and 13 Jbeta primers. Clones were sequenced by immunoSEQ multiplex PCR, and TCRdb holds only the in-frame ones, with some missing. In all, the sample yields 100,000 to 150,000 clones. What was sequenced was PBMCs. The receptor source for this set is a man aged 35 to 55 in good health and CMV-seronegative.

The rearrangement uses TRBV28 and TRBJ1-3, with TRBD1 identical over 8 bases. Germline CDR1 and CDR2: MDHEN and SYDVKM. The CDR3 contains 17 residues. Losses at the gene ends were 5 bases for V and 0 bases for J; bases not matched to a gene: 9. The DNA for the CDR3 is TGTGCCAGCAGTAACGGACAGGGTCTAGGCTCTGGAAACACCATATATTTT. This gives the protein CASSNGQGLGSGNTIYF.

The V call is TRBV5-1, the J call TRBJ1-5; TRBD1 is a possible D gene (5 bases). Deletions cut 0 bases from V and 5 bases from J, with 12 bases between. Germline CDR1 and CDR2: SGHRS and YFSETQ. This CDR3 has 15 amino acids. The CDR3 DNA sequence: TGCGCCAGCAGCTTGGTTTCAGGGTACGATCAGCCCCAGCATTTT. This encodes CASSLVSGYDQPQHF.

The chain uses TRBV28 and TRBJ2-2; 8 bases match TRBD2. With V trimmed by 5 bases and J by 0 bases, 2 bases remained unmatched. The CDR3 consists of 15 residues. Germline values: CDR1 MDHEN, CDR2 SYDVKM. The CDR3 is CASSNGRANTGELFF. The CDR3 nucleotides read TGTGCCAGCAGTAACGGGAGGGCGAACACCGGGGAGCTGTTTTTT. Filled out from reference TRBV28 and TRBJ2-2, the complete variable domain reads DVKVTQSSRYLVKRTGEKVFLECVQDMDHENMFWYRQDPGLGLRLIYFSYDVKMKEKGDIPEGYSVSREKKERFSLILESASTNQTSMYLCASSNGRANTGELFFGEGSRLTVL.

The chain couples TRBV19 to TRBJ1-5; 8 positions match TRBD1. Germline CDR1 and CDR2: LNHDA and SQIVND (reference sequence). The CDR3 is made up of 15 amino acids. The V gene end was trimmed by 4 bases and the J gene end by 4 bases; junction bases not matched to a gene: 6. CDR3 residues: CASSNAGGRNQPQHF. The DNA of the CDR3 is TGTGCCAGTAGTAATGCAGGGGGCAGGAATCAGCCCCAGCATTTT.

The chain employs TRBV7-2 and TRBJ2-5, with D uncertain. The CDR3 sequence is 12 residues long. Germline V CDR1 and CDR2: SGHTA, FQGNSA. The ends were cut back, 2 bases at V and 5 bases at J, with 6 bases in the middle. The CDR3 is CASSLSRETQYF. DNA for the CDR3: TGTGCCAGCAGCTTATCACGGGAGACCCAGTACTTC. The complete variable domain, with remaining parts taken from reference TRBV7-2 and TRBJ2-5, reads GAGVSQSPSNKVTEKGKDVELRCDPISGHTALYWYRQSLGQGLEFLIYFQGNSAPDKSGLPSDRFSAERTGGSVSTLTIQRTQQEDSAVYLCASSLSRETQYFGPGTRLLVL.

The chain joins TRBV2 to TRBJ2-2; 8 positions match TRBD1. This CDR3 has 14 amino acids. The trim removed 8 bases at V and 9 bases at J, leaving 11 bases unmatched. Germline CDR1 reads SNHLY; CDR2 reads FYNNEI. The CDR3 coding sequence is TGTGCCAGCGGACAGGGAAGGACAGCCCGGGAGCTGTTTTTT. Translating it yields CASGQGRTARELFF.

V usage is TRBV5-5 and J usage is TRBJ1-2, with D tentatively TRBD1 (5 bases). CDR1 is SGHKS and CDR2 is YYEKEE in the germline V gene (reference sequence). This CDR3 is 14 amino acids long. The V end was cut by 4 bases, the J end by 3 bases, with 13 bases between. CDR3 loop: CASSRLWGDYGYTF. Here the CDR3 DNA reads TGTGCCAGCAGCCGGTTATGGGGCGACTATGGCTACACCTTC.

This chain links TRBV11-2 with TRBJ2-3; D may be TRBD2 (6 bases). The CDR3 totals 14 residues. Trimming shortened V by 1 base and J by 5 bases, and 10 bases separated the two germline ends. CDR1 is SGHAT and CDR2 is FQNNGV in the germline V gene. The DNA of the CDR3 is TGTGCCAGCAGCTTAGCCGGGAGAGAAGATACGCAGTATTTT. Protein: CASSLAGREDTQYF.

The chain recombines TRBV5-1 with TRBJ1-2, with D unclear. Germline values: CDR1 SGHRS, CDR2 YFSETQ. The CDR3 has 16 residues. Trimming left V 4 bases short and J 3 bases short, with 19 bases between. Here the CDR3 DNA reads TGCGCCAGCAGCCTAGAGGGCGGGTCGCCCTACTATGGCTACACCTTC. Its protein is CASSLEGGSPYYGYTF.

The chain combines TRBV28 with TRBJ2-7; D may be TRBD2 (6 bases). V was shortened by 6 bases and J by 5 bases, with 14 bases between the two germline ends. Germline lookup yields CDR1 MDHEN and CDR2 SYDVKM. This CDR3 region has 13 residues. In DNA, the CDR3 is TGTGCCAGCAGGCCACGAGGGAGGCACGAGCAGTACTTC. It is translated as CASRPRGRHEQYF.

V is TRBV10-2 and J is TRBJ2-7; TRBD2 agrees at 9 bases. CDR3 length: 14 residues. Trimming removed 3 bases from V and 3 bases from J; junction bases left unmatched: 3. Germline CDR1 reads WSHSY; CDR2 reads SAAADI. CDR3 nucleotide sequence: TGCGCCAGCAGTGAATGGACTAGCGACTACGAGCAGTACTTC. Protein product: CASSEWTSDYEQYF.

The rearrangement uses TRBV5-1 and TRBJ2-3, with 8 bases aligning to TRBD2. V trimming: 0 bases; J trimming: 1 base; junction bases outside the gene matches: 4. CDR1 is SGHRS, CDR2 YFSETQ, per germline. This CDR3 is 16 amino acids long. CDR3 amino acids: CASSLASGSGTDTQYF. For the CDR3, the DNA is TGCGCCAGCAGCTTGGCCAGCGGGAGTGGCACAGATACGCAGTATTTT.

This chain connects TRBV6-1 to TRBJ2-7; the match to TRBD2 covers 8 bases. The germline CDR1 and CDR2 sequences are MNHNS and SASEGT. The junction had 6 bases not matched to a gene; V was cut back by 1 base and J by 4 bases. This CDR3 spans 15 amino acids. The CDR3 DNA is TGTGCCAGCAGTGAAGGGAGCGGGAGTATATACGAGCAGTACTTC. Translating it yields CASSEGSGSIYEQYF.

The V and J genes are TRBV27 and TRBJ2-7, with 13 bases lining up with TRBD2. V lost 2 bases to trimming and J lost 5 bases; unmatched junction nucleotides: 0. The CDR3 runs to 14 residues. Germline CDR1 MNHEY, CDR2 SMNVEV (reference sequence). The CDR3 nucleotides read TGTGCCAGCAGTTTAGGACTAGCGGGAGACGAGCAGTACTTC. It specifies CASSLGLAGDEQYF.

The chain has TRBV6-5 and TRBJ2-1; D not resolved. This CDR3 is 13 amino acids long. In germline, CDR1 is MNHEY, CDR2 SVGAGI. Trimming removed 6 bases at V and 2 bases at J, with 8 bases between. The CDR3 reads CASRNAAYNEQFF. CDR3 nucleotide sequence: TGTGCCAGCAGAAACGCGGCCTACAATGAGCAGTTCTTC.

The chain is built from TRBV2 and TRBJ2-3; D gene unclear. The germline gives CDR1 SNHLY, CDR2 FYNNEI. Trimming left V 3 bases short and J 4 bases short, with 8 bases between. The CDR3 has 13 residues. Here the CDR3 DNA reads TGTGCCAGCAGTGATCTAGTAGCAGATACGCAGTATTTT. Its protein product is CASSDLVADTQYF.

CDR3 amino acids: CASSGGGRHAGYTF. The CDR3 DNA reads TGTGCCAGCAGCGGGGGGGGTAGACATGCCGGCTACACCTTC. The gene calls are TRBV6-1 and TRBJ1-2; perhaps TRBD1 as D (5 bases). Germline CDR1 and CDR2: MNHNS and SASEGT. The CDR3 has 14 residues. V lost 6 bases, J lost 8 bases, and 19 bases lay in between.

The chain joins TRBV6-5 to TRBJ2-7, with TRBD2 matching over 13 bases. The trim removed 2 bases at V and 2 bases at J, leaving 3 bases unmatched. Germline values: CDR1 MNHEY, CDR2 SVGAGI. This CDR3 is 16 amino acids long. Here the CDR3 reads CASSYGTSGTPYEQYF. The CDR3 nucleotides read TGTGCCAGCAGTTACGGGACTAGCGGGACCCCCTACGAGCAGTACTTC.

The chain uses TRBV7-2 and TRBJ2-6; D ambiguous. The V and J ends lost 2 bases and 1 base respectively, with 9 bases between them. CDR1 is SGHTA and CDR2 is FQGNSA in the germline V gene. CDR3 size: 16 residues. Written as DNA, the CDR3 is TGTGCCAGCAGCTTACGAGTTTATTCTGGGGCCAACGTCCTGACTTTC. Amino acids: CASSLRVYSGANVLTF.

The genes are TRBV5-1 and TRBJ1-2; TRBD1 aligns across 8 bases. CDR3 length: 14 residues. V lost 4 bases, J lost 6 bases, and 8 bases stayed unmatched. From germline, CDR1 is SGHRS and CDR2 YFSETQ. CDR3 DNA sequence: TGCGCCAGCAGCCTCGAGGAGGACAGGGATGGCTACACCTTC. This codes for CASSLEEDRDGYTF.